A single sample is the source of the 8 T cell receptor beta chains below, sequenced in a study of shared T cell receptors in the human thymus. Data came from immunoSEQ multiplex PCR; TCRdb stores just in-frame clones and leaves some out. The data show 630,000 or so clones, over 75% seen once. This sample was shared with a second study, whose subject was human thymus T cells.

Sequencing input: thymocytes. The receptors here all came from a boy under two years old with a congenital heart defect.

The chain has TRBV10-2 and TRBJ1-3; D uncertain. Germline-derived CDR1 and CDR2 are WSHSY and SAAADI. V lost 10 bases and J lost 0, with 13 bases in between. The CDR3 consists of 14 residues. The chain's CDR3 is CATEADSSGNTIYF. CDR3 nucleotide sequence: TGCGCCACCGAGGCGGATAGCTCTGGAAACACCATATATTTT.

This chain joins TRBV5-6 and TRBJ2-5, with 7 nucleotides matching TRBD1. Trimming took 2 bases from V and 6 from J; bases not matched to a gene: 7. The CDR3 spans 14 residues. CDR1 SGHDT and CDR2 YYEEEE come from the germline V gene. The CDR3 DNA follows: TGTGCCAGCAGCTTAGACAGGGAAGAACAGACCCAGTACTTC. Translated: CASSLDREEQTQYF.

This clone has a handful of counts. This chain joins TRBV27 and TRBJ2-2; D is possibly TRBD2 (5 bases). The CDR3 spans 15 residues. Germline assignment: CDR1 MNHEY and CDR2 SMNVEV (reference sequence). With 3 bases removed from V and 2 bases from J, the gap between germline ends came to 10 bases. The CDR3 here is CASSFAGGNTGELFF. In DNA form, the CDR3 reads TGTGCCAGCAGTTTTGCGGGCGGTAACACCGGGGAGCTGTTTTTT.

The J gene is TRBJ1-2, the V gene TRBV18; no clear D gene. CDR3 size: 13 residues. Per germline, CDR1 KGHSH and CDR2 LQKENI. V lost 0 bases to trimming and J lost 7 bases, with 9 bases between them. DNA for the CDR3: TGTGCCAGCTCACCACCAATGGGCGTTGGCTACACCTTC. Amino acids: CASSPPMGVGYTF. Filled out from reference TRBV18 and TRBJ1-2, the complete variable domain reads NAGVMQNPRHLVRRRGQEARLRCSPMKGHSHVYWYRQLPEEGLKFMVYLQKENIIDESGMPKERFSAEFPKEGPSILRIQQVVRGDSAAYFCASSPPMGVGYTFGSGTRLTVV.

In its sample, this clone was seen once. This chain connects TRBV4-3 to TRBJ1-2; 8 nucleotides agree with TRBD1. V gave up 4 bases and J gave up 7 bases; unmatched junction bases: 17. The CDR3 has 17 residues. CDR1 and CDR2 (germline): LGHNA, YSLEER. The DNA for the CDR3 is TGCGCCAGCAGCCCTACTGGGACAGGCGATGAATTGTGTGGCTACACCTTC. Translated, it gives CASSPTGTGDELCGYTF.

CDR3 in amino acids: CASSGSVAPVEGNTIYF. The CDR3 DNA reads TGTGCCAGCAGTGGGTCCGTAGCCCCGGTGGAAGGAAACACCATATATTTT. The chain links TRBV6-1 to TRBJ1-3; D gene uncertain. This CDR3 comprises 17 residues. Germline-derived CDR1 and CDR2 are MNHNS and SASEGT. Trimming stripped 4 bases from V and 4 bases from J, with 20 bases between.

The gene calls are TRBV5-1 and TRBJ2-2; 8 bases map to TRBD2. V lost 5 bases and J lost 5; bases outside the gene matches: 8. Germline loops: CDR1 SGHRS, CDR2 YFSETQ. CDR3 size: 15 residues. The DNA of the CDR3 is TGCGCCAGCAGTTCCAGCGGGAGTGCAACCGGGGAGCTGTTTTTT. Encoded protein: CASSSSGSATGELFF.

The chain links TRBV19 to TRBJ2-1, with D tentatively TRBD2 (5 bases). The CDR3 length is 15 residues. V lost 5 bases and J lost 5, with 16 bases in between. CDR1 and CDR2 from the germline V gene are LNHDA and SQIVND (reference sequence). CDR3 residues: CASSPRTARDNEQFF. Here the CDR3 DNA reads TGTGCCAGTAGTCCCCGGACTGCGCGTGACAATGAGCAGTTCTTC.